This TCR beta chain derives from a study of immune evolution from preneoplasia to lung adenocarcinoma. Study conclusions and caveats: Normal lung had highest clonality; later lesions appeared denser, more diverse. Top clone frequencies peaked in normal lung, apparently declining through invasive adenocarcinoma.

In this sample, this clone turned up a few times. Its specificity is not known. The junction does not match germline at one end; this may be a read error. Sequencing used immunoSEQ multiplex PCR; TCRdb keeps in-frame clones, though not all of them. The table includes about 9,500 clones, more than 75% detected once. CDR3 length: 15 amino acids. CDR1 and CDR2 (germline): SGHRS, YFSETQ. The source is a donor aged 70 or older with lung adenocarcinoma. Material: FFPE minimally invasive lung adenocarcinoma tissue. The chain links TRBV5-1 to TRBJ2-2; 8 bases fit TRBD2. Written as DNA, the CDR3 is TGCGCCAGCTGCTTCTCCGCGGGAGGTTGCGGGGAGCTGTTTTTT. Translation: CASCFSAGGCGELFF.